This T cell receptor beta chain was profiled in a study of CD8+ T cells in alopecia areata. Reverse transcribed after extraction, RNA yielded cDNA as the sequencing template. The table came from immunoSEQ multiplex PCR; TCRdb's copy has only in-frame clones and leaves some out. The table has around 300,000 clones, approximately 60% seen once. Treatment specified: oral pan-JAK inhibitor, 5-10 mg twice daily. V lost 3 bases and J lost 7, with 12 bases in between. CDR3 length equals 12 residues. Germline CDR1 and CDR2: SQVTM and ANQGSEA. The source was CD4+ T cells sorted from blood, collected at roughly week 53, from a patient treated with tofacitinib. The clonotype originates from a human donor with alopecia areata. The genes are TRBV29-1 and TRBJ1-2; no definite D call. The CDR3 region is CSVEEADRGYTF. The CDR3 DNA reads TGCAGCGTTGAGGAGGCAGACCGTGGCTACACCTTC.